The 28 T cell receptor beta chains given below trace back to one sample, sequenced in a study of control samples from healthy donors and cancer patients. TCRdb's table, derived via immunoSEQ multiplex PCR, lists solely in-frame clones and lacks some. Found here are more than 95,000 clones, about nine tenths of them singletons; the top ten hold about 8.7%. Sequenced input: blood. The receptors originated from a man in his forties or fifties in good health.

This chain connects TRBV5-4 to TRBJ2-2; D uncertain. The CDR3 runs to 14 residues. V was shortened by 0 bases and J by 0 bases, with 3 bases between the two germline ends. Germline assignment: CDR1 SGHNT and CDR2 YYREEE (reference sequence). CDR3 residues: CASSLESNTGELFF. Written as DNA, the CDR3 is TGTGCCAGCAGCTTGGAATCGAACACCGGGGAGCTGTTTTTT.

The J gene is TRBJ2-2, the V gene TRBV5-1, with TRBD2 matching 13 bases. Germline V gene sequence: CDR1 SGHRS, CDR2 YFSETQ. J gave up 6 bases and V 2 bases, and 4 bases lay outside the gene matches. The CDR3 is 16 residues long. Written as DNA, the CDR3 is TGCGCCAGCAGCTTTACTAGCGGGGGGGCCTCCGGGGAGCTGTTTTTT. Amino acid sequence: CASSFTSGGASGELFF. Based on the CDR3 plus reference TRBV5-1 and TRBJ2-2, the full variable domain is KAGVTQTPRYLIKTRGQQVTLSCSPISGHRSVSWYQQTPGQGLQFLFEYFSETQRNKGNFPGRFSGRQFSNSRSEMNVSTLELGDSALYLCASSFTSGGASGELFFGEGSRLTVL.

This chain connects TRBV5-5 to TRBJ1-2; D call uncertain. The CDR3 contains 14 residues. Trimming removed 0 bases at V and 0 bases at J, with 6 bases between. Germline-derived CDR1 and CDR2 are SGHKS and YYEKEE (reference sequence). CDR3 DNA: TGTGCCAGCAGCTTGGGGGATTCTAACTATGGCTACACCTTC. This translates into CASSLGDSNYGYTF.

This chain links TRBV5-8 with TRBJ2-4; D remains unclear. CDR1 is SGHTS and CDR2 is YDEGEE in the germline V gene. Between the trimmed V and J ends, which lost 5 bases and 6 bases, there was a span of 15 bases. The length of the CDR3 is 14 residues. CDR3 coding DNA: TGTGCCAGCAGACCTGAAGGAGCTTTAAACATTCAGTACTTC. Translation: CASRPEGALNIQYF.

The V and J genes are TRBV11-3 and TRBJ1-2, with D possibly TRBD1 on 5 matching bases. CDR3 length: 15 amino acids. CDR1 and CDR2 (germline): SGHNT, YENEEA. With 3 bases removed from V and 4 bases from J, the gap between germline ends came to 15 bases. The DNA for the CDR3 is TGTGCCAGCAGCTTCCCCGGGACCCAGGGCTATGGCTACACCTTC. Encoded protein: CASSFPGTQGYGYTF.

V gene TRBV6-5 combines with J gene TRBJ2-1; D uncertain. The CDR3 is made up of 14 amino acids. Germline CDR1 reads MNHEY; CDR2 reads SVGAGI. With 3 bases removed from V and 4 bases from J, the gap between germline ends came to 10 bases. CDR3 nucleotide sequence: TGTGCCAGCAGTTATACCCGTCCTTACAATGAGCAGTTCTTC. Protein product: CASSYTRPYNEQFF.

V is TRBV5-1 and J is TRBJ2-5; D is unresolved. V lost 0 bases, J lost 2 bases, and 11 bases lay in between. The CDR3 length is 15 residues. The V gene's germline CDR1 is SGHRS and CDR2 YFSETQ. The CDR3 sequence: CASSLEYFSQETQYF. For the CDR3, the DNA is TGCGCCAGCAGCTTGGAGTACTTTTCACAAGAGACCCAGTACTTC. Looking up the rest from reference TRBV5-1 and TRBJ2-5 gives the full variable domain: KAGVTQTPRYLIKTRGQQVTLSCSPISGHRSVSWYQQTPGQGLQFLFEYFSETQRNKGNFPGRFSGRQFSNSRSEMNVSTLELGDSALYLCASSLEYFSQETQYFGPGTRLLVL.

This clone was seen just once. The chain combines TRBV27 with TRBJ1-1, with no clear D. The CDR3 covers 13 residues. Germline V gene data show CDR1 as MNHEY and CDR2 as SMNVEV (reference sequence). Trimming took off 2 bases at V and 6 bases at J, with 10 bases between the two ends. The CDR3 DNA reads TGTGCCAGCAGTTTAATCCCAGGCGCTGAAGCTTTCTTT. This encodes CASSLIPGAEAFF.

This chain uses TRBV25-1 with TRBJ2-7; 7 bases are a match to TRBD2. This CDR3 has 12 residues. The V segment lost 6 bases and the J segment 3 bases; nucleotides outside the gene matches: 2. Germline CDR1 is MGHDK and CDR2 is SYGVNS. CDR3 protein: CASRGGDYEQYF. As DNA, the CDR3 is TGTGCCAGCAGGGGGGGGGACTACGAGCAGTACTTC.

The chain's CDR3 is CASSLEWGSNEKLFF. CDR3 DNA sequence: TGTGCCAGCAGCTTAGAGTGGGGATCTAATGAAAAACTGTTTTTT. V and J are TRBV7-9 and TRBJ1-4; D unresolved. V gave up 1 base and J gave up 3 bases, with 9 bases separating them. The CDR3 is 15 residues long. Germline loops: CDR1 SEHNR, CDR2 FQNEAQ (reference sequence).

The CDR3 DNA sequence: TGCAGTGCTAGTGCGGCAGGCAATAGCAATCAGCCCCAGCATTTT. This gives the protein CSASAAGNSNQPQHF. The V gene is TRBV20-1, the J gene TRBJ1-5; D is uncertain. This CDR3 has 15 residues. Germline values: CDR1 DFQATT, CDR2 SNEGSKA (reference sequence). The ends were cut back, 3 bases at V and 0 bases at J, with 12 bases in the middle.

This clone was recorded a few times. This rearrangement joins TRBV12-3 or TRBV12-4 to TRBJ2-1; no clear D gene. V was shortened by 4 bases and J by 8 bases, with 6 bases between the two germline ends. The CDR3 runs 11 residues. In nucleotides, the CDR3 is TGTGCCAGCAGTTACAGCCATGAGCAGTTCTTC. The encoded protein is CASSYSHEQFF.

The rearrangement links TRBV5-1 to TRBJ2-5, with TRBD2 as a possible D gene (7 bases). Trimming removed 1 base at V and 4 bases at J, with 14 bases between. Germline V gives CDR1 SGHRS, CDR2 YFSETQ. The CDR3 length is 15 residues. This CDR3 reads CASSLRGGQGETQYF. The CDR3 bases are TGCGCCAGCAGCTTGAGGGGGGGACAAGGAGAGACCCAGTACTTC.

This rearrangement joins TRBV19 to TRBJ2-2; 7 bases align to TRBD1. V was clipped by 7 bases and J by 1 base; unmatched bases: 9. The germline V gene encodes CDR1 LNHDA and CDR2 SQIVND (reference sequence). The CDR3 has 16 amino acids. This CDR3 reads CASKFTGTVNTGELFF. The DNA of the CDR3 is TGTGCCAGTAAATTTACCGGGACAGTGAACACCGGGGAGCTGTTTTTT.

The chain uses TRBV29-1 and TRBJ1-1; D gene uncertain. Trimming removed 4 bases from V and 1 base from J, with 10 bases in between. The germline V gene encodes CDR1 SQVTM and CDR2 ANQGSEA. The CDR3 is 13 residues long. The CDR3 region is CSVVGDKNTEAFF. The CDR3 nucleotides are TGCAGCGTTGTGGGCGACAAGAACACTGAAGCTTTCTTT.

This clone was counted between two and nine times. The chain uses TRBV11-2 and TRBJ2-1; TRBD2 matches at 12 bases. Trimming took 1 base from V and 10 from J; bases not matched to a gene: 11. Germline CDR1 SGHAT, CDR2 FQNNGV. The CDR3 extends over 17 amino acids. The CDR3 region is CASSLAYSSGGAGEQFF. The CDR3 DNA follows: TGTGCCAGCAGCTTAGCTTATTCTAGCGGGGGGGCCGGAGAGCAGTTCTTC.

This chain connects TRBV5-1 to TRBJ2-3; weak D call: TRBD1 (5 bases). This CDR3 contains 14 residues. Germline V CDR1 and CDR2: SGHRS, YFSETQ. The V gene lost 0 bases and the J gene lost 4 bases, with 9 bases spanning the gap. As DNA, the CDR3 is TGCGCCAGCAGCTTGGGGGGCCAGGCAGATACGCAGTATTTT. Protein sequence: CASSLGGQADTQYF.

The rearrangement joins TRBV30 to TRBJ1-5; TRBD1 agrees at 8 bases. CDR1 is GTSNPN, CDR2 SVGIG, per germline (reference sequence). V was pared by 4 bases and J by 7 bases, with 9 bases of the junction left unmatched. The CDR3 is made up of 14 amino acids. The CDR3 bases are TGTGCCTGGAATTTGGGAACAGGGGGACAGCCCCAGCATTTT. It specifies CAWNLGTGGQPQHF.

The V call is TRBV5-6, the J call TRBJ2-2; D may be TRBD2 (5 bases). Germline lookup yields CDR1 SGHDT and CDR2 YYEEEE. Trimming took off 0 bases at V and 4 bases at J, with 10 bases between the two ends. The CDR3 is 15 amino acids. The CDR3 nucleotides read TGTGCCAGCAGCTTGGCGGGGATTGGCACCGGGGAGCTGTTTTTT. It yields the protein CASSLAGIGTGELFF.

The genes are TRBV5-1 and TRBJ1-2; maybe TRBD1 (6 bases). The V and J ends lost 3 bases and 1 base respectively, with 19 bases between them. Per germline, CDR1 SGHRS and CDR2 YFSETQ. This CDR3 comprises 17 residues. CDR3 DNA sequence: TGCGCCAGCAGCTACCGGCCGACAGGAGATCTTAACTATGGCTACACCTTC. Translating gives CASSYRPTGDLNYGYTF.

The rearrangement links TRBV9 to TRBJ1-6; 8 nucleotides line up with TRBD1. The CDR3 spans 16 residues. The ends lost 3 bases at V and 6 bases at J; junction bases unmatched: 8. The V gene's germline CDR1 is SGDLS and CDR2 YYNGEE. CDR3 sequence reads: CASSASTGVSNSPLHF. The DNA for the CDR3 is TGTGCCAGCAGCGCTTCGACAGGGGTTAGTAATTCACCCCTCCACTTT. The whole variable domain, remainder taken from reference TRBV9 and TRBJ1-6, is DSGVTQTPKHLITATGQRVTLRCSPRSGDLSVYWYQQSLDQGLQFLIQYYNGEERAKGNILERFSAQQFPDLHSELNLSSLELGDSALYFCASSASTGVSNSPLHFGNGTRLTVT.

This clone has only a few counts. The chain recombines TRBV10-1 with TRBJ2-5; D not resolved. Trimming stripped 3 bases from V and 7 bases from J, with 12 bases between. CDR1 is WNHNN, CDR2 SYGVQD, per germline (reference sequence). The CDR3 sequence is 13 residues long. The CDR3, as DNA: TGCGCCAGCAGTGAAACTTCCCTAGGGACCCAGTACTTC. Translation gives CASSETSLGTQYF.

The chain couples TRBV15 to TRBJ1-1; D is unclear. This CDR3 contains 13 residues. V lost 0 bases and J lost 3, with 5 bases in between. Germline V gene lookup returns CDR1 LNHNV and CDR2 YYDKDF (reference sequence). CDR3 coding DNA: TGTGCCACCAGCAGAGATAGTGACACTGAAGCTTTCTTT. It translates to CATSRDSDTEAFF.

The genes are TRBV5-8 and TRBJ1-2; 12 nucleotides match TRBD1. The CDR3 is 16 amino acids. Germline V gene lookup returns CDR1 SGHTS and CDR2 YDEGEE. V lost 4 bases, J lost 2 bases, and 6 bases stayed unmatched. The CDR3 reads CASSPGQGARNYGYTF. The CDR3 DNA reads TGTGCCAGCAGCCCGGGACAGGGGGCACGGAACTATGGCTACACCTTC.

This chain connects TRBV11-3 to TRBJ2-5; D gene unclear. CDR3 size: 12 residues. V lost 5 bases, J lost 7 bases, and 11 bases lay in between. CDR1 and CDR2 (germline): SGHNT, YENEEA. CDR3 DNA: TGTGCCAGCAGCCCCAACCTACGGACCCAGTACTTC. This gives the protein CASSPNLRTQYF.

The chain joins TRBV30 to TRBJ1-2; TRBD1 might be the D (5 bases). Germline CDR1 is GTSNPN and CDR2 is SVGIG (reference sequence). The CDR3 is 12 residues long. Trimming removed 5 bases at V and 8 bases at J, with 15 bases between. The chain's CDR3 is CAWDLTGGGYTF. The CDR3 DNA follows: TGTGCCTGGGACCTCACGGGGGGAGGCTACACCTTC.

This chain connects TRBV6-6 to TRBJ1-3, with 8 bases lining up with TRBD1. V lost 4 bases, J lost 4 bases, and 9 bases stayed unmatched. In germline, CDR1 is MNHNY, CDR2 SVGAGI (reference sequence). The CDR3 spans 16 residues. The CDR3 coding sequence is TGTGCCAGCAGTTCCCCAGGGGGCTCGGGCGGAAACACCATATATTTT. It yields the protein CASSSPGGSGGNTIYF.

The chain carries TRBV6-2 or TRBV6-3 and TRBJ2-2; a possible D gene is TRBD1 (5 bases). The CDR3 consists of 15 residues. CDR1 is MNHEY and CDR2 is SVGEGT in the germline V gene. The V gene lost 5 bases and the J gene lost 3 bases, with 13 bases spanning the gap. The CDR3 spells CASSQGRDDTGELFF. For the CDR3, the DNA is TGTGCCAGCAGTCAAGGCAGGGATGACACCGGGGAGCTGTTTTTT.